The 26 T cell receptor beta chains reported below all come from one sample, sequenced in a study of blood T cell repertoires in COVID-19. Assay: immunoSEQ multiplex PCR; the TCRdb copy retains only in-frame clones and omits some. The repertoire has about 55,000 clones, 90% of them found once; the top ten carry around an eighth. The specimen was peripheral blood. The origin of the receptors is a human donor with active COVID-19. The donor label of this sample is uncertain.

The table lists this clone with a few counts. The V and J genes are TRBV10-3 and TRBJ1-1; 9 bases align to TRBD1. The CDR3 is 15 amino acids. CDR1 and CDR2 (germline): ENHRY, SYGVKD. Trimming cost V 7 bases and J 5 bases; bases outside gene matches: 11. The CDR3 sequence is CAITKGPGTGTEAFF. DNA of the CDR3: TGTGCCATCACAAAGGGTCCCGGGACAGGGACTGAAGCTTTCTTT.

The V gene is TRBV7-3, the J gene TRBJ2-1, with 7 bases fitting TRBD2. The germline V gene encodes CDR1 SGHTA and CDR2 FQGTGA. CDR3 length: 13 amino acids. J was trimmed by 7 bases and V by 2 bases; bases with no gene match: 2. The CDR3 is CASSLGGSNEQFF. The CDR3 DNA is TGTGCCAGCAGCTTAGGCGGGAGTAATGAGCAGTTCTTC.

The chain joins TRBV11-2 to TRBJ1-6, with 10 bases matching TRBD1. The CDR3 totals 14 residues. Germline trimming cut 5 bases from V and 7 bases from J; bases unmatched to any gene: 2. Per the germline V gene, CDR1 is SGHAT and CDR2 is FQNNGV. CDR3 amino acids: CASSLGQGNSPLHF. The DNA for the CDR3 is TGTGCCAGCAGCCTGGGACAGGGGAATTCACCCCTCCACTTT.

This sequence joins TRBV5-6 and TRBJ1-5; D not certain. Germline CDR1 reads SGHDT; CDR2 reads YYEEEE. The CDR3 totals 13 residues. Deletions cut 4 bases from V and 7 bases from J, with 12 bases between. This chain's CDR3 is CASSAAGNQPQHF. The CDR3 nucleotides read TGTGCCAGCAGCGCGGCGGGGAACCAGCCCCAGCATTTT. The whole variable domain, remainder taken from reference TRBV5-6 and TRBJ1-5, is DAGVTQSPTHLIKTRGQQVTLRCSPKSGHDTVSWYQQALGQGPQFIFQYYEEEERQRGNFPDRFSGHQFPNYSSELNVNALLLGDSALYLCASSAAGNQPQHFGDGTRLSIL.

This clone was detected a few times. In nucleotides, the CDR3 is TGTGCCAGCAGCTTAGTAACTAATCAGTACTTC. Its translation: CASSLVTNQYF. The chain is built from TRBV7-9 and TRBJ2-7; D unclear. CDR3 size: 11 residues. The germline V and J ends were trimmed by 1 base and 10 bases, with 8 bases remaining between them. Germline V CDR1 and CDR2: SEHNR, FQNEAQ (reference sequence).

CDR3 in DNA: TGTGCCAGCAGCTTGGAGGCCAGAACATCCGAGCAGTACGTC. This gives the protein CASSLEARTSEQYV. This rearrangement joins TRBV11-2 to TRBJ2-7, with D possibly TRBD2 on 5 matching bases. The CDR3 has 14 residues. Germline values: CDR1 SGHAT, CDR2 FQNNGV. Trimming removed 3 bases at V and 6 bases at J, with 15 bases between.

The chain is built from TRBV30 and TRBJ2-2; D might be TRBD2 (6 bases). Germline assignment: CDR1 GTSNPN and CDR2 SVGIG (reference sequence). The CDR3 runs to 14 residues. V was clipped by 3 bases and J by 6 bases, with 14 bases between them. In nucleotides, the CDR3 is TGTGCCTGGAGATTCGGGAGTGCGGCCGGGGAGCTGTTTTTT. This sequence encodes CAWRFGSAAGELFF.

The rearrangement uses TRBV6-5 and TRBJ1-5; 7 bases map to TRBD1. V lost 8 bases, J lost 5 bases, and 12 bases stayed unmatched. This CDR3 comprises 15 residues. Looked up from germline, CDR1 is MNHEY and CDR2 is SVGAGI. In DNA form, the CDR3 reads TGTGCCAGCTACCCCAGGGGGTATGAGGATCAGCCCCAGCATTTT. Protein sequence: CASYPRGYEDQPQHF.

This clone has a single count. One junction end disagrees with the germline gene, perhaps due to a read error. The chain employs TRBV5-1 and TRBJ2-2; the D gene is possibly TRBD1 (6 bases). Germline V gene lookup returns CDR1 SGHRS and CDR2 YFSETQ. This CDR3 is 14 amino acids long. CDR3 in amino acids: CASSLDSRDGELFF. In DNA form, the CDR3 reads TGCGCCAGCAGTTTGGACAGTCGTGACGGGGAGCTGTTTTTT.

V gene TRBV28 combines with J gene TRBJ1-5; 8 bases are shared with TRBD1. V gave up 7 bases and J gave up 4 bases; unmatched junction bases: 12. This CDR3 has 16 residues. Germline V CDR1 and CDR2: MDHEN, SYDVKM. The CDR3 nucleotides are TGTGCCAGCACCATAGAGGACAGGGAGATTAATCAGCCCCAGCATTTT. Residues: CASTIEDREINQPQHF.

The V call is TRBV6-5, the J call TRBJ2-1; D might be TRBD1 (5 bases). Deletions cut 4 bases from V and 4 bases from J, with 11 bases between. CDR1 and CDR2 (germline): MNHEY, SVGAGI. The CDR3 has 14 amino acids. The CDR3 DNA follows: TGTGCCAGCAGTTCCCTTTCAGGGTACAATGAGCAGTTCTTC. It translates to CASSSLSGYNEQFF.

The chain joins TRBV11-2 to TRBJ2-5; TRBD1 is a possible D gene (6 bases). Trimming took 7 bases from V and 1 from J, leaving 10 bases between them. The germline gives CDR1 SGHAT, CDR2 FQNNGV. CDR3 length: 13 amino acids. CDR3 loop: CASNSGVQETQYF. CDR3 sequence (DNA): TGTGCCAGCAACTCAGGGGTCCAAGAGACCCAGTACTTC.

The chain uses TRBV15 and TRBJ2-2; 11 bases map to TRBD1. Germline CDR1 reads LNHNV; CDR2 reads YYDKDF (reference sequence). With V trimmed by 3 bases and J by 4 bases, 1 base remained unmatched. The CDR3 runs 15 residues. This chain's CDR3 is CATSRGTGGTGELFF. In nucleotides, the CDR3 is TGTGCCACCAGCAGGGGGACAGGGGGCACCGGGGAGCTGTTTTTT.

The CDR3 region has the DNA TGTGCCAGCAGCCTCCGTGGGGCGTGGAGCTACGAGCAGTACGTC. Residues: CASSLRGAWSYEQYV. V and J are TRBV6-2 or TRBV6-3 and TRBJ2-7, with a tentative D call TRBD1 (5 bases). This CDR3 has 15 amino acids. In germline, CDR1 is MNHEY, CDR2 SVGEGT. The germline V and J ends were trimmed by 6 bases and 3 bases, with 18 bases remaining between them.

The genes are TRBV5-1 and TRBJ2-7, with D possibly being TRBD2 (6 bases). Germline assignment: CDR1 SGHRS and CDR2 YFSETQ. CDR3 length equals 14 residues. The germline V and J ends were trimmed by 7 bases and 4 bases, with 18 bases remaining between them. CDR3 sequence reads: CASAGTLTSYEQYF. The CDR3 DNA reads TGCGCCAGCGCCGGGACTCTCACATCTTACGAGCAGTACTTC.

V is TRBV6-5 and J is TRBJ2-7; maybe TRBD1 (7 bases). V gave up 4 bases and J gave up 5 bases, with 12 bases separating them. CDR3 length: 13 residues. The germline gives CDR1 MNHEY, CDR2 SVGAGI. The CDR3 protein is CASSSPGGHEQYF. CDR3 sequence (DNA): TGTGCCAGCAGTTCCCCAGGGGGGCACGAGCAGTACTTC.

Only one count was recorded for this clone. The chain combines TRBV9 with TRBJ2-1; 13 bases are a match to TRBD2. With 0 bases clipped from V and 6 bases from J, the junction kept 3 bases outside the gene matches. The CDR3 is 16 amino acids. Per the germline V gene, CDR1 is SGDLS and CDR2 is YYNGEE. The CDR3 spells CASSVGLAGGPNEQFF. CDR3 in DNA: TGTGCCAGCAGCGTAGGACTAGCGGGAGGACCCAATGAGCAGTTCTTC. The full variable domain, rest sourced from reference TRBV9 and TRBJ2-1, is DSGVTQTPKHLITATGQRVTLRCSPRSGDLSVYWYQQSLDQGLQFLIQYYNGEERAKGNILERFSAQQFPDLHSELNLSSLELGDSALYFCASSVGLAGGPNEQFFGPGTRLTVL.

The gene calls are TRBV7-9 and TRBJ1-1; 9 bases are a match to TRBD1. The junction had 16 bases not matched to a gene; V was cut back by 8 bases and J by 6 bases. The germline gives CDR1 SEHNR, CDR2 FQNEAQ (reference sequence). The CDR3 extends over 16 amino acids. CDR3 residues: CASSQGDREMRAEAFF. CDR3 nucleotide sequence: TGTGCCAGCTCTCAGGGGGACAGGGAAATGAGGGCTGAAGCTTTCTTT.

V is TRBV4-1 and J is TRBJ1-6, with TRBD1 identical over 11 bases. The J segment lost 7 bases and the V segment lost 6 bases, leaving 8 bases of the junction unmatched. The CDR3 length is 16 residues. Germline CDR1 and CDR2: MGHRA and YSYEKL. This CDR3 is CASSLTGTGGNSPLHF. As DNA, the CDR3 is TGCGCCAGCAGTCTGACCGGGACAGGGGGGAATTCACCCCTCCACTTT.

This chain connects TRBV18 to TRBJ1-3; 9 nucleotides agree with TRBD1. The germline CDR1 and CDR2 sequences are KGHSH and LQKENI. Trimming removed 1 base from V and 6 bases from J; junction bases left unmatched: 4. This CDR3 has 15 residues. The CDR3 protein is CASSPRTGEENTIYF. CDR3 DNA: TGTGCCAGCTCACCACGGACAGGGGAAGAAAACACCATATATTTT.

The V call is TRBV7-3, the J call TRBJ2-2; TRBD2 agrees at 8 bases. The CDR3 has 15 amino acids. Germline trimming cut 5 bases from V and 3 bases from J; bases unmatched to any gene: 5. Germline CDR1 and CDR2: SGHTA and FQGTGA. CDR3 bases: TGTGCCAGCAGCGCCTCGGGGGGGTACACCGGGGAGCTGTTTTTT. Its translation is CASSASGGYTGELFF.

This clone was recorded a few times. V and J are TRBV19 and TRBJ1-2; TRBD1 agrees at 7 bases. Germline assignment: CDR1 LNHDA and CDR2 SQIVND (reference sequence). This CDR3 is 15 amino acids long. Trimming removed 2 bases from V and 3 bases from J; junction bases left unmatched: 6. The CDR3 DNA sequence: TGTGCCAGTAGTATACAGGGGGGTTCGGACTATGGCTACACCTTC. This sequence encodes CASSIQGGSDYGYTF.

V is TRBV5-5 and J is TRBJ1-1; TRBD1 might be the D (6 bases). Trimming left V 3 bases short and J 9 bases short, with 15 bases between. CDR1 and CDR2 from the germline V gene are SGHKS and YYEKEE (reference sequence). This CDR3 comprises 13 residues. Here the CDR3 DNA reads TGTGCCAGCAGCTGGGACATTCACGCCCAAGCTTTCTTT. This gives the protein CASSWDIHAQAFF.

The chain has TRBV6-2 or TRBV6-3 and TRBJ2-7; TRBD1 aligns across 7 bases. There are 15 residues in the CDR3. The trim removed 0 bases at V and 0 bases at J, leaving 2 bases unmatched. Germline assignment: CDR1 MNHEY and CDR2 SVGEGT. The CDR3 sequence is CASSYSGDSSYEQYV. CDR3 DNA sequence: TGTGCCAGCAGTTACTCGGGGGACAGCTCCTACGAGCAGTACGTC.

The chain recombines TRBV5-1 with TRBJ2-3; TRBD2 matches at 8 bases. The V and J ends lost 0 bases and 5 bases, in that order; junction bases with no gene match: 8. Germline assignment: CDR1 SGHRS and CDR2 YFSETQ. The CDR3 runs to 16 residues. CDR3 in DNA: TGCGCCAGCAGCTTGGGAGGTAGCGGGGTTCAAGATACGCAGTATTTT. This sequence encodes CASSLGGSGVQDTQYF.

V usage is TRBV6-6 and J usage is TRBJ2-2; 7 nucleotides match TRBD2. V gave up 0 bases and J gave up 4 bases; unmatched junction bases: 5. The length of the CDR3 is 16 residues. Germline V lookup: CDR1 MNHNY, CDR2 SVGAGI (reference sequence). CDR3 region: CASSYSKGGGTGELFF. CDR3 DNA sequence: TGTGCCAGCAGTTACTCGAAGGGCGGGGGCACCGGGGAGCTGTTTTTT.